These 13 T cell receptor beta chains were sequenced from one sample in a study of cytomegalovirus exposure and HLA in healthy donors. The PCR made use of 60 Vbeta and 13 Jbeta primers. TCRdb's copy holds only in-frame clones and misses some; the assay was immunoSEQ multiplex PCR. The data contain roughly 80,000 clones, roughly two thirds of them singletons. Input material: PBMCs. All receptors derive from a woman in her 50s in good health and CMV-seropositive.

The count of this clone is one. J is TRBJ2-5 and V is TRBV4-1; 7 bases fit TRBD1. The CDR3 is 16 amino acids. CDR1 and CDR2 from the germline V gene are MGHRA and YSYEKL. Unmatched junction bases numbered 11, after V lost 5 bases and J lost 2 bases. CDR3 amino acids: CASSIRPGTAQETQYF. The CDR3 nucleotides read TGCGCCAGCAGCATACGTCCCGGGACAGCTCAAGAGACCCAGTACTTC.

This clone was detected a few times. The chain uses TRBV5-1 and TRBJ1-1; weak D call: TRBD1 (6 bases). The CDR3 length is 12 residues. The V end was cut by 1 base, the J end by 7 bases, with 8 bases between. The germline V gene encodes CDR1 SGHRS and CDR2 YFSETQ. The CDR3 reads CASSLLTGEAFF. The CDR3 bases are TGCGCCAGCAGCTTGTTGACAGGTGAAGCTTTCTTT.

The V call is TRBV4-2, the J call TRBJ1-3; perhaps TRBD1 as D (6 bases). The CDR3 length is 16 residues. CDR1 and CDR2 (germline): LGHNA, YNFKEQ. V dropped 3 bases and J dropped 2 bases, with 14 bases sitting between them. CDR3 in DNA: TGTGCCAGCAGCCATGCCGGGACAAGAACTGGAAACACCATATATTTT. Translation gives CASSHAGTRTGNTIYF.

This clone showed up just a few times. The rearrangement joins TRBV4-1 to TRBJ1-2; 9 bases are a match to TRBD1. CDR1 and CDR2 (germline): MGHRA, YSYEKL. Losses at the gene ends were 0 bases for V and 4 bases for J; bases not matched to a gene: 6. This CDR3 has 16 amino acids. The CDR3 DNA reads as TGCGCCAGCAGCCAAGATCCGGGACAGGGAGTCTATGGCTACACCTTC. As protein: CASSQDPGQGVYGYTF.

The V gene is TRBV5-1, the J gene TRBJ2-2, with D unresolved. With 3 bases removed from V and 4 bases from J, the gap between germline ends came to 16 bases. The V gene's germline CDR1 is SGHRS and CDR2 YFSETQ. CDR3 size: 16 residues. This CDR3 is CASSSNPGSGTGELFF. DNA of the CDR3: TGCGCCAGCAGCTCGAACCCCGGATCGGGCACCGGGGAGCTGTTTTTT.

The rearrangement joins TRBV11-2 to TRBJ1-2; perhaps TRBD1 as D (5 bases). CDR3 length: 15 amino acids. Germline V gives CDR1 SGHAT, CDR2 FQNNGV. Trimming removed 5 bases from V and 8 bases from J, with 21 bases in between. The CDR3 nucleotides are TGTGCCAGCAGCCCCGACGGTAGGGAAGGGGCCGGCTACACCTTC. The encoded protein is CASSPDGREGAGYTF.

V usage is TRBV7-9 and J usage is TRBJ2-3, with 10 nucleotides matching TRBD2. V lost 4 bases, J lost 5 bases, and 6 bases stayed unmatched. Looked up from germline, CDR1 is SEHNR and CDR2 is FQNEAQ (reference sequence). The CDR3 contains 15 residues. CDR3 nucleotide sequence: TGTGCCAGCAGCTCACCTAGCGGGGGAGTAGATACGCAGTATTTT. Translating it yields CASSSPSGGVDTQYF.

CDR3: CASSDRGTEAFF. Here the CDR3 DNA reads TGCGCCAGCAGTGACAGGGGGACTGAAGCTTTCTTT. The chain combines TRBV10-2 with TRBJ1-1; 7 positions agree with TRBD1. In germline, CDR1 is WSHSY, CDR2 SAAADI. The CDR3 is 12 residues long. With 3 bases clipped from V and 5 bases from J, the junction kept 0 bases outside the gene matches.

The rearrangement joins TRBV5-6 to TRBJ1-1; D is uncertain. Germline V gene data show CDR1 as SGHDT and CDR2 as YYEEEE. V gave up 0 bases and J gave up 4 bases, with 10 bases separating them. The CDR3 is made up of 14 amino acids. CDR3 DNA: TGTGCCAGCAGCTTGGGAGCGGCTGGCACTGAAGCTTTCTTT. Protein sequence: CASSLGAAGTEAFF.

This clone was counted a few times. The genes are TRBV5-1 and TRBJ2-7; TRBD2 matches 13 bases. The germline V gene encodes CDR1 SGHRS and CDR2 YFSETQ. V lost 7 bases to trimming and J lost 3 bases; unmatched junction nucleotides: 7. The CDR3 spans 15 residues. In nucleotides, the CDR3 is TGCGCCAGCGCCCCCCGGACTAGCGGGGGCTACGAGCAGTACTTC. Protein product: CASAPRTSGGYEQYF.

This clone was observed a few times. The rearrangement uses TRBV5-6 and TRBJ2-5; 10 bases line up with TRBD2. This CDR3 comprises 16 residues. Looked up from germline, CDR1 is SGHDT and CDR2 is YYEEEE. V lost 4 bases, J lost 2 bases, and 8 bases stayed unmatched. Here the CDR3 DNA reads TGTGCCAGCAGCCCTTATAGCGGGGGGACACAAGAGACCCAGTACTTC. This encodes CASSPYSGGTQETQYF.

The rearrangement links TRBV9 to TRBJ2-2; 8 positions match TRBD2. The CDR3 is made up of 15 amino acids. The ends lost 0 bases at V and 7 bases at J; junction bases unmatched: 5. Germline CDR1 and CDR2: SGDLS and YYNGEE. The CDR3 loop reads CASSVGLAGIGELFF. For the CDR3, the DNA is TGTGCCAGCAGCGTAGGGTTAGCGGGGATCGGGGAGCTGTTTTTT.

This chain links TRBV27 with TRBJ2-3, with D unclear. From germline, CDR1 is MNHEY and CDR2 SMNVEV (reference sequence). Trimming cost V 0 bases and J 4 bases, with 8 bases left between them. The CDR3 is 14 residues long. CDR3 amino acids: CASSLSGFADTQYF. The DNA for the CDR3 is TGTGCCAGCAGTTTATCCGGGTTTGCAGATACGCAGTATTTT.